This TCR beta chain derives from a study of blood T cell repertoires in COVID-19. Study information: COVID-19 samples from acute and convalescent phases originated in the United States, Italy and Spain.

In the original workflow: Using reference gene primer amplification, nucleated cell counts were estimated. Sequencing was performed with immunoSEQ multiplex PCR; in TCRdb, only in-frame clones are kept and a portion is missing. Clone size and V and J calls were adopted from that table, with D and trimming inferred from the DNA. The table records hundreds of thousands of clones, 90% to 95% of them present only once. V dropped 4 bases and J dropped 4 bases, with 11 bases sitting between them. CDR1 is SEHNR and CDR2 is FQNEAQ in the germline V gene (reference sequence). The CDR3 is 14 residues long. This clone was picked up a small number of times.

This TCR derives from a man aged 60 to 69 with COVID-19, enrolled during active disease. The sequenced sample was peripheral blood. The V gene is TRBV7-9, the J gene TRBJ1-3; D may be TRBD1 (6 bases). The CDR3 DNA sequence: TGTGCCAGCAGCTACAGGGCCCTGGGAAACACCATATATTTT. Amino acid sequence: CASSYRALGNTIYF.